What follows are 6 T cell receptor beta chains derived from one specimen sequenced in a study of CD8+CD57+ T cells in acquired aplastic anemia. CDR3 and TCR beta VDJ profiling relied on genomic DNA as the template. TCRdb re-called the reads with MiXCR, one entry per CDR3 protein. The sample records a few hundred thousand distinct CDR3 sequences, 30% to 35% being singletons. Sequenced: sorted CD4+, CD8+, or CD8+CD57+ T cells (not recorded which) from PBMCs. The receptors were gathered from a human donor in good health, serving as a control.

Remarks on this clonotype: Given a much more abundant clone one base away, this may be a read error. The V gene is TRBV20-1, the J gene TRBJ1-4; tentative D call: TRBD1 (5 bases). Germline V gene data show CDR1 as DFQATT and CDR2 as SNEGSKA (reference sequence). The CDR3 sequence is 12 residues long. The CDR3 spells CSARPVGEKLLF. As DNA, the CDR3 is TGCAGTGCTAGGCCAGTAGGGGAAAAACTGCTTTTT.

This clonotype has only a few counts. The chain recombines TRBV30 with TRBJ1-2; D is possibly TRBD1 (6 bases). V was cut by 8 bases and J by 0 bases, with 13 bases left in between. Germline V gene sequence: CDR1 GTSNPN, CDR2 SVGIG (reference sequence). This CDR3 comprises 13 residues. CDR3 region: CAGRDTTNYGYTF. In DNA, the CDR3 is TGTGCCGGCCGGGACACAACTAACTATGGCTACACCTTC.

Concerning this clonotype itself: Given a much more abundant clone one base away, this may be a read error. The chain employs TRBV7-8 and TRBJ2-7; D is ambiguous. The CDR3 has 13 amino acids. Trimming pared 3 bases from V and 5 bases from J, leaving 11 bases between. CDR1 SGHVS and CDR2 FQNEAQ come from the germline V gene. The DNA of the CDR3 is TGTGCCAGCAGCTTTGGCGGCCTCCACGAGCAGTACTTC. It codes for CASSFGGLHEQYF.

This clonotype has only a few counts. This chain joins TRBV5-5 and TRBJ1-2; 7 positions agree with TRBD1. The CDR3 is 15 residues long. V shed 4 bases and J 1 base; nucleotides not matched to a gene: 7. Germline CDR1 is SGHKS and CDR2 is YYEKEE (reference sequence). The CDR3 DNA follows: TGTGCCAGCAGCCGGCCCGGGACAGTTAACTATGGCTACACCTTC. Its protein is CASSRPGTVNYGYTF. Together with reference TRBV5-5 and TRBJ1-2, the CDR3 gives the full variable domain: DAGVTQSPTHLIKTRGQQVTLRCSPISGHKSVSWYQQVLGQGPQFIFQYYEKEERGRGNFPDRFSARQFPNYSSELNVNALLLGDSALYLCASSRPGTVNYGYTFGSGTRLTVV.

This clonotype was observed a few times. Being one base from a much bigger clone, this may be a read error. The chain recombines TRBV14 with TRBJ1-2, with no clear D. The CDR3 length is 14 residues. Germline V lookup: CDR1 SGHDN, CDR2 FVKESK. V was clipped by 2 bases and J by 5 bases, with 12 bases between them. CDR3 nucleotides: TGTGCCAGCAGCCAAAATCCTCAAGGTTATGGCTACACCTTC. Amino acids: CASSQNPQGYGYTF.

This clonotype was observed once. The chain has TRBV10-2 and TRBJ2-7, with 8 bases lining up with TRBD1. V lost 5 bases to trimming and J lost 3 bases; unmatched junction nucleotides: 3. This CDR3 is built from 13 residues. CDR1 and CDR2 from the germline V gene are WSHSY and SAAADI. CDR3 DNA sequence: TGCGCCAGCAGTTCGGACAGGGTCTACGAGCAGTACTTC. Translated: CASSSDRVYEQYF.